The present TCR beta chain was sequenced within a study of metastatic and nonmetastatic thyroid tumors. Nobody among the patients had been given any treatment before thyroid surgery. With MiXCR, TCRdb reprocessed the PCR reads. The repertoire holds 35,000 to 50,000 clones, with approximately 19% as singletons. Germline-derived CDR1 and CDR2 are SGHAT and FQNNGV. The V gene end was trimmed by 4 bases and the J gene end by 7 bases; junction bases not matched to a gene: 5. The CDR3 totals 15 residues. V gene TRBV11-2 combines with J gene TRBJ2-2; 11 nucleotides match TRBD1. The clonotype originates from a female donor with papillary thyroid cancer or a benign thyroid nodule (not recorded which). Some clones in this sample may be carry-over from other donors' samples. Sequencing was performed on blood. The DNA of the CDR3 is TGTGCCAGCAGCTCCCCGGGACAGGGGGTCGGGGAGCTGTTTTTT. This sequence encodes CASSSPGQGVGELFF.